This T cell receptor (beta chain) was observed in a study of T cell repertoires in cytomegalovirus infection. Study as a whole: TCR beta signatures that were public indicated CMV infection and matching HLA type.

The germline CDR1 and CDR2 sequences are SQVTM and ANQGSEA. The CDR3 has 17 residues. Trimming cost V 3 bases and J 1 base, with 16 bases left between them. In its sample, this clonotype was seen a few times. Its antigen is as yet unknown. TCRdb reprocessed the reads with MiXCR, giving one entry per CDR3 protein. The repertoire holds around 440,000 distinct CDR3 sequences, with around 10% as singletons. Study-level points and caveats: What dominated the ex vivo response were HLA-C-restricted CMV-specific TCR beta clonotypes. People with CMV and the relevant HLA were identified by cumulative public TCR beta family frequency.

The sample comprised PBMCs. The TCR sequence derives from a human donor in good health (CMV status not recorded). Some clones in this sample may be carry-over from other donors' samples. This chain joins TRBV29-1 and TRBJ2-6; unclear D gene. The CDR3 coding sequence is TGCAGCGTTGAGATGAGAGGACCCTCATCTGGGGCCAACGTCCTGACTTTC. This encodes CSVEMRGPSSGANVLTF.